Shown below are 7 T cell receptor beta chains from a single sample sequenced in a study of pediatric ulcerative colitis. Sequencing was performed with immunoSEQ multiplex PCR; in TCRdb, only in-frame clones are kept and a portion is missing. The data hold fewer than 30,000 clones, with 55% to 75% observed a single time. During colonoscopy, one to two rectal pinch biopsies were collected. Material for sequencing was gut tissue. Every receptor here comes from a boy between 10 and 17 years old with severe ulcerative colitis.

This chain links TRBV29-1 with TRBJ2-1, with 8 bases fitting TRBD1. This CDR3 contains 11 residues. Unmatched junction bases numbered 2, after V lost 7 bases and J lost 6 bases. Germline V CDR1 and CDR2: SQVTM, ANQGSEA. CDR3 region: CSADRGNEQFF. CDR3 bases: TGCAGCGCAGACAGGGGCAATGAGCAGTTCTTC.

The rearrangement uses TRBV6-1 and TRBJ1-4; TRBD1 agrees at 8 bases. Per the germline V gene, CDR1 is MNHNS and CDR2 is SASEGT. The CDR3 length is 16 residues. With V trimmed by 0 bases and J by 3 bases, 3 bases remained unmatched. CDR3 nucleotides: TGTGCCAGCAGTGAAGCTTCGACAGGGGCTAATGAAAAACTGTTTTTT. The encoded protein is CASSEASTGANEKLFF.

The chain recombines TRBV5-1 with TRBJ2-1; perhaps TRBD2 as D (5 bases). Per the germline V gene, CDR1 is SGHRS and CDR2 is YFSETQ. The V end was cut by 4 bases, the J end by 6 bases, with 14 bases between. This CDR3 contains 14 residues. This chain's CDR3 is CASSLEEVGNEQFF. In nucleotides, the CDR3 is TGCGCCAGCAGCCTGGAGGAGGTGGGCAATGAGCAGTTCTTC. The variable domain in full, completed from reference TRBV5-1 and TRBJ2-1, reads KAGVTQTPRYLIKTRGQQVTLSCSPISGHRSVSWYQQTPGQGLQFLFEYFSETQRNKGNFPGRFSGRQFSNSRSEMNVSTLELGDSALYLCASSLEEVGNEQFFGPGTRLTVL.

This clone was counted once. The rearrangement links TRBV11-3 to TRBJ2-7, with 13 bases identical to TRBD2. There are 16 residues in the CDR3. Germline V gene lookup returns CDR1 SGHNT and CDR2 YENEEA. With 1 base clipped from V and 5 bases from J, the junction kept 5 bases outside the gene matches. The CDR3 is CASSLVGLAGSHEQYF. For the CDR3, the DNA is TGTGCCAGCAGCTTAGTGGGACTAGCGGGGTCTCACGAGCAGTACTTC. The entire variable domain, with the rest obtained from reference TRBV11-3 and TRBJ2-7, is as follows: EAGVVQSPRYKIIEKKQPVAFWCNPISGHNTLYWYLQNLGQGPELLIRYENEEAVDDSQLPKDRFSAERLKGVDSTLKIQPAELGDSAVYLCASSLVGLAGSHEQYFGPGTRLTVT.

The chain links TRBV11-3 to TRBJ2-1; D is undetermined. V lost 0 bases and J lost 3, with 12 bases in between. The length of the CDR3 is 16 residues. CDR1 SGHNT and CDR2 YENEEA come from the germline V gene. The CDR3 nucleotides read TGTGCCAGCAGCTTAGAAGGTACCTTAGGCTACAATGAGCAGTTCTTC. Translated: CASSLEGTLGYNEQFF.

The chain is built from TRBV27 and TRBJ1-5; D may be TRBD1 (5 bases). The CDR3 length is 16 residues. V lost 5 bases, J lost 7 bases, and 21 bases lay in between. Per germline, CDR1 MNHEY and CDR2 SMNVEV (reference sequence). The CDR3 loop reads CASSQRRATRWQPQHF. CDR3 nucleotides: TGTGCCAGCAGTCAACGCAGGGCGACGAGATGGCAGCCCCAGCATTTT.

The chain couples TRBV2 to TRBJ2-1; TRBD2 agrees at 9 bases. The CDR3 totals 15 residues. Germline V gene sequence: CDR1 SNHLY, CDR2 FYNNEI. V shed 6 bases, J shed 7 bases, and the junction held 10 bases outside the gene matches. The CDR3 sequence: CASRMLGLARNEQFF. DNA for the CDR3: TGTGCCAGCAGGATGCTTGGACTAGCGAGAAATGAGCAGTTCTTC.